Included here is one TCR beta chain sequence, with context. This record comes from a study of blood T cell repertoires in COVID-19. Germline V gene sequence: CDR1 MNHNY, CDR2 SVGAGI (reference sequence). The CDR3 runs to 16 residues. Trimming pared 0 bases from V and 0 bases from J, leaving 9 bases between. The data were produced by immunoSEQ multiplex PCR, yet TCRdb's version contains in-frame clones alone and is incomplete. The sample shows 250,000 to 350,000 clones, roughly four fifths of them seen only once. The source of this sequence is a person aged 70 to 85 with COVID-19, enrolled during active disease. The material sequenced was peripheral blood. The chain employs TRBV6-6 and TRBJ1-3; no clear D. The CDR3 loop reads CASSYSFPGSGNTIYF. The CDR3 DNA reads as TGTGCCAGCAGTTACTCGTTTCCAGGCTCTGGAAACACCATATATTTT.